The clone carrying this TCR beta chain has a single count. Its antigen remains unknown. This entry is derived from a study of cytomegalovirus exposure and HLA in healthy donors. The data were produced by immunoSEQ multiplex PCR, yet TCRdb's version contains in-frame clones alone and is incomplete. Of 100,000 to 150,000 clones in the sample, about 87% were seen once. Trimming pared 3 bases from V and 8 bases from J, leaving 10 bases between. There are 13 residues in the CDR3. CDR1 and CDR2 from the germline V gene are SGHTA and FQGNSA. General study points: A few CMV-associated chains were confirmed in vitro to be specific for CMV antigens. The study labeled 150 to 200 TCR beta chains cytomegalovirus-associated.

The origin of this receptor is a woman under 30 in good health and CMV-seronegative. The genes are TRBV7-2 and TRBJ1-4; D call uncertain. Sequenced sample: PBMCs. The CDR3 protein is CASSFESREKLFF. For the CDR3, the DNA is TGTGCCAGCAGCTTTGAGTCTCGAGAAAAACTGTTTTTT.